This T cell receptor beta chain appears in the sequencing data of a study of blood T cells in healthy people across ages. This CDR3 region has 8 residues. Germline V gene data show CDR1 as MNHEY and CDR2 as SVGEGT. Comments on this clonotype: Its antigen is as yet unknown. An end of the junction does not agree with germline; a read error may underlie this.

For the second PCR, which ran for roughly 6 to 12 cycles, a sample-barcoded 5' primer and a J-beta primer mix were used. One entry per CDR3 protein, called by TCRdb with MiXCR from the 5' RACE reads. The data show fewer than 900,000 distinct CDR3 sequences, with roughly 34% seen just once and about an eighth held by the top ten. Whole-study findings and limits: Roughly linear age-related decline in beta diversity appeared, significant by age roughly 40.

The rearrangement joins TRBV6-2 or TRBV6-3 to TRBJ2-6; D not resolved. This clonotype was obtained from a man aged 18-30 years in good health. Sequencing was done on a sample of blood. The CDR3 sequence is CACSYRTF. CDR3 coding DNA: TGTGCCTGCAGTTACCGGACTTTC.